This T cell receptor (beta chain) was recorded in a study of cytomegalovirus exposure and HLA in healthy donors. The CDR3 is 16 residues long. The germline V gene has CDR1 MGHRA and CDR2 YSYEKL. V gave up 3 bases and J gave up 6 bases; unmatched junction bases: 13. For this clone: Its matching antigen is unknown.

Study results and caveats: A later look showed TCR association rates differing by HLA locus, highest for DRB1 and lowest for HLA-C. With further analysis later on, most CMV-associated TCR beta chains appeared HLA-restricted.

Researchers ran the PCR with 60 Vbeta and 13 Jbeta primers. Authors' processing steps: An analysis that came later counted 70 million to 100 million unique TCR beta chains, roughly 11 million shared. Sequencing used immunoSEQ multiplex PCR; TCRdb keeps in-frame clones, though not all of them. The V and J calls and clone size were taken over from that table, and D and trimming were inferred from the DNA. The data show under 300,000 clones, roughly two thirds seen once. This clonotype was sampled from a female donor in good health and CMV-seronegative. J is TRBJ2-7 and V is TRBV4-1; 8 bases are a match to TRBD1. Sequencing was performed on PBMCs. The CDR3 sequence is CASSQLPGQVPGEQYF. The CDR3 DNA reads TGCGCCAGCAGCCAGCTACCGGGACAGGTCCCTGGCGAGCAGTACTTC.